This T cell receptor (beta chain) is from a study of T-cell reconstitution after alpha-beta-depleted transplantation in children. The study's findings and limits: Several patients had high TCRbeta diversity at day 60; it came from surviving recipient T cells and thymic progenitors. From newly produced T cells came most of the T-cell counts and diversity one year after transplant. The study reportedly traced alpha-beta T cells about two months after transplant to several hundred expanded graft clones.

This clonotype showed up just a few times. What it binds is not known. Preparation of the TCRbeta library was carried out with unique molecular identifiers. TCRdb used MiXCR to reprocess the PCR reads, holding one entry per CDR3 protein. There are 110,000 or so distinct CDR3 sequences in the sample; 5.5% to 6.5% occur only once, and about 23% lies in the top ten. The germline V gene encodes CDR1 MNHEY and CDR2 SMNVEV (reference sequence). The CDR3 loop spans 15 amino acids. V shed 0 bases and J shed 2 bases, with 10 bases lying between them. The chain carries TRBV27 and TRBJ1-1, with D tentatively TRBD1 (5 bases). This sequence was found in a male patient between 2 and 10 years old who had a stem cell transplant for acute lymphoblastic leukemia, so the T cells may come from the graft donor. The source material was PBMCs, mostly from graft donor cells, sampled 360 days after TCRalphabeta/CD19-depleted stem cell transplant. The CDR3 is CASSLSGHVNTEAFF. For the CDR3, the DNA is TGTGCCAGCAGTTTATCCGGACACGTAAACACTGAAGCTTTCTTT.